These T cell receptor beta chains were read from a single sample in a study of monozygotic twins with inflammatory bowel disease. TCRdb reworked the 5' RACE reads into one entry per CDR3 protein, no DNA. This sample's clone table lists about 380,000 distinct CDR3 sequences. Sequenced sample: blood. The receptors were gathered from a human donor with ulcerative colitis or Crohn's disease, or a healthy co-twin of an affected twin (not recorded which). Each CDR3 is given with its conserved first and last residue.

J: TRBJ2-7; V: TRBV20-1; CDR3: CSARGWTSGGSYEQYF
J: TRBJ2-7; V: TRBV20-1; CDR3: CSADRDSSYEQYF
J: TRBJ1-1; V: TRBV19; CDR3: CASSWLAGDTEAFF
J: TRBJ2-5; V: TRBV5-1; CDR3: CASSLVPSGGKETQYF
J: TRBJ2-1; V: TRBV4-3; CDR3: CASSQNPSGFYNEQFF
J: TRBJ2-7; V: TRBV11-2; CDR3: CASSLRQGERGEQYF
J: TRBJ1-4; V: TRBV7-2; CDR3: CASSLDRTNEKLFF
J: TRBJ1-2; V: TRBV30; CDR3: CAWSLQHYGYTF
J: TRBJ2-1; V: TRBV12-5; CDR3: CASGPGQAAGNEQFF
J: TRBJ2-7; V: TRBV6-2/TRBV6-3; CDR3: CASTDRASGYEQYF
J: TRBJ2-7; V: TRBV6-6; CDR3: CASSSSEVPYEQYF
J: TRBJ2-2; V: TRBV6-5; CDR3: CASSSAFGLAANTGELFF
J: TRBJ2-3; V: TRBV11-3; CDR3: CASSSRDRATDTQYF
J: TRBJ2-1; V: TRBV4-2; CDR3: CASSQDEGQNEQFF
J: TRBJ2-1; V: TRBV5-1; CDR3: CASSLPKRGGYNEQFF
J: TRBJ1-6; V: TRBV18; CDR3: CASSGDSISYNSPLHF
J: TRBJ2-1; V: TRBV7-6; CDR3: CASSLETSGGVYNEQFF
J: TRBJ2-2; V: TRBV7-6; CDR3: CASSLLSQRGELFF